The rows below give T cell receptor beta chains drawn from one sample of a study of CD8 T cells in Susac syndrome. TCRdb reanalysed the immunoSEQ multiplex PCR reads using MiXCR and keeps one entry per CDR3 protein. The sample holds about 120,000 distinct CDR3 sequences, 90% to 95% seen once. Sequenced: CD4+ T cells from PBMCs. Every receptor here comes from a human donor with multiple sclerosis. Each CDR3 is given with its conserved first and last residue. A D gene is named only where the DNA matches it firmly. Not all rows give a size; the values are once, few, many and, for expanded clones, a class.

clone size: -
J gene: TRBJ1-1
D gene: -
V gene: TRBV12-3/TRBV12-4
CDR3 protein: CASSLGQGSEAFF
CDR3 DNA: TGTGCCAGCAGTTTGGGGCAGGGGTCTGAAGCTTTCTTT

clone size: once
J gene: TRBJ2-2
D gene: -
V gene: TRBV9
CDR3 protein: CASSVMGGNTGELFF
CDR3 DNA: TGTGCCAGCAGCGTTATGGGGGGGAACACCGGGGAGCTGTTTTTT

clone size: -
J gene: TRBJ1-2
D gene: -
V gene: TRBV7-8
CDR3 protein: CASSLALDEGYTF
CDR3 DNA: TGTGCCAGCAGCTTAGCGTTGGACGAAGGCTACACCTTC

clone size: -
J gene: TRBJ2-7
D gene: -
V gene: TRBV5-1
CDR3 protein: CASSSLGEQYF
CDR3 DNA: TGCGCCAGCAGCTCGCTCGGGGAGCAGTACTTC

clone size: -
J gene: TRBJ2-7
D gene: -
V gene: TRBV7-3
CDR3 protein: CASSHSSGSEQYF
CDR3 DNA: TGTGCCAGCAGCCACAGCTCCGGGAGCGAGCAGTACTTC

clone size: -
J gene: TRBJ2-5
D gene: -
V gene: TRBV6-2/TRBV6-3
CDR3 protein: CASSSRDTVETQYF
CDR3 DNA: TGTGCCAGCAGTTCTCGGGACACCGTCGAGACCCAGTACTTC

clone size: -
J gene: TRBJ1-2
D gene: TRBD1
V gene: TRBV6-5
CDR3 protein: CASSYSRTGGGYGYTF
CDR3 DNA: TGTGCCAGCAGTTACTCTAGGACAGGGGGTGGCTATGGCTACACCTTC

clone size: -
J gene: TRBJ1-1
D gene: -
V gene: TRBV20-1
CDR3 protein: CSAKRGVNTEAFF
CDR3 DNA: TGCAGTGCTAAGAGGGGGGTGAACACTGAAGCTTTCTTT

clone size: -
J gene: TRBJ1-2
D gene: TRBD1
V gene: TRBV27
CDR3 protein: CASSFGTAFSKNGYTF
CDR3 DNA: TGTGCCAGCAGTTTCGGGACAGCCTTCTCCAAGAATGGCTACACCTTC

clone size: -
J gene: TRBJ1-3
D gene: -
V gene: TRBV29-1
CDR3 protein: CSVTWDGPGNTIYF
CDR3 DNA: TGCAGCGTGACCTGGGACGGTCCTGGAAACACCATATATTTT

clone size: -
J gene: TRBJ2-1
D gene: -
V gene: TRBV2
CDR3 protein: CASSVSGISYNEQFF
CDR3 DNA: TGTGCCAGCAGTGTTTCGGGGATCTCCTACAATGAGCAGTTCTTC

clone size: -
J gene: TRBJ2-7
D gene: -
V gene: TRBV5-8
CDR3 protein: CASSLTPGEQYF
CDR3 DNA: TGTGCCAGCAGCTTAACCCCAGGCGAGCAGTACTTC

clone size: -
J gene: TRBJ2-2
D gene: -
V gene: TRBV30
CDR3 protein: CAWRSSLHGYTGELFF
CDR3 DNA: TGTGCCTGGAGGTCATCTCTCCATGGGTACACCGGGGAGCTGTTTTTT

clone size: -
J gene: TRBJ1-1
D gene: -
V gene: TRBV29-1
CDR3 protein: CSVVTGINTEAFF
CDR3 DNA: TGCAGCGTTGTTACAGGTATAAACACTGAAGCTTTCTTT